These T cell receptor beta chains were read from a single sample in a study of T-cell memory formation after mild COVID-19. TCRdb passed the 5' RACE reads through MiXCR, listing each CDR3 protein once. The top ten clones hold over 20% of a sample with some 310,000 distinct CDR3 sequences, roughly 20% of them seen once. Sequencing was carried out using PBMCs or a T cell subset sorted from them (not recorded which). The origin of the receptors is a man aged 18 to 30 who had mild COVID-19 (a few samples of this study predate the infection). Cell type and time point are not known. Each CDR3 is given with its conserved first and last residue. D genes are given only for firm matches. Clone size appears in some rows only: once, few, many, or a class for an expanded clone.

J gene: TRBJ1-2
clone size: -
D gene: -
V gene: TRBV3-1
CDR3 DNA: TGTGCCAGCAGCCAAGATCCGGTGGCGGGCGGCTACACCTTC
CDR3 protein: CASSQDPVAGGYTF

J gene: TRBJ1-2
clone size: -
D gene: -
V gene: TRBV5-1
CDR3 DNA: TGCGCCAGCAGCTTGTACCCAGGATATGGCTACACCTTC
CDR3 protein: CASSLYPGYGYTF

J gene: TRBJ2-1
clone size: -
D gene: TRBD2
V gene: TRBV7-9
CDR3 DNA: TGTGCCAGCAGCCCCCGGGGGGTAGGGACTTACTACAATGAGCAGTTCTTC
CDR3 protein: CASSPRGVGTYYNEQFF

J gene: TRBJ2-5
clone size: -
D gene: -
V gene: TRBV7-8
CDR3 DNA: TGTGCCAGCAGCTTGTTACACAGGGTTCTGGAGACCCAGTACTTC
CDR3 protein: CASSLLHRVLETQYF

J gene: TRBJ1-1
clone size: few
D gene: -
V gene: TRBV7-3
CDR3 DNA: TGTGCCAGCAGCTTATTAACGGAGACTGAAGCTTTCTTT
CDR3 protein: CASSLLTETEAFF

J gene: TRBJ2-1
clone size: -
D gene: -
V gene: TRBV23-1
CDR3 DNA: TGCGCCAGCAGACAAGACAGTCGGCTCCGTAACTCCTACAATGAGCAGTTCTTC
CDR3 protein: CASRQDSRLRNSYNEQFF

J gene: TRBJ2-4
clone size: few
D gene: -
V gene: TRBV4-1
CDR3 DNA: TGCGCCAGCAGCCGTTATAGACGAGGCGAGAGTCCCAAAAACATTCAGTACTTC
CDR3 protein: CASSRYRRGESPKNIQYF

J gene: TRBJ1-1
clone size: -
D gene: -
V gene: TRBV29-1
CDR3 DNA: TGCAGCGGGATGACTGTCTTTGAAGCTTTCTTT
CDR3 protein: CSGMTVFEAFF

J gene: TRBJ1-1
clone size: -
D gene: -
V gene: TRBV24-1
CDR3 DNA: TGTGCCACCAGTGATCTTGTGGAAACTTTCTTT
CDR3 protein: CATSDLVETFF

J gene: TRBJ2-3
clone size: -
D gene: TRBD1
V gene: TRBV12-3/TRBV12-4
CDR3 DNA: TGTGCCAGCAGTTTGGACAGGGCAAGGGATACGCAGTATTTT
CDR3 protein: CASSLDRARDTQYF

J gene: TRBJ1-5
clone size: once
D gene: -
V gene: TRBV28
CDR3 DNA: TGTGCCAGCAGTCAAGGGTCAGGGATTCAGCCCCAGCATTTT
CDR3 protein: CASSQGSGIQPQHF

J gene: TRBJ1-1
clone size: -
D gene: -
V gene: TRBV20-1
CDR3 DNA: TGCAGTCCGGAGGGGAACACTGAAGCTTTCTTT
CDR3 protein: CSPEGNTEAFF

J gene: TRBJ1-2
clone size: few
D gene: -
V gene: TRBV10-2
CDR3 DNA: TGCGCCAGCAGTGAAGAACAGATATATGGCTACACCTTC
CDR3 protein: CASSEEQIYGYTF

J gene: TRBJ2-2
clone size: few
D gene: -
V gene: TRBV7-9
CDR3 DNA: TGTGCCAGCAGGCGTAGGGGCACTCCGAACACCGGGGAGCTGTTTTTT
CDR3 protein: CASRRRGTPNTGELFF

J gene: TRBJ2-3
clone size: many
D gene: -
V gene: TRBV5-1
CDR3 DNA: TGCGCCAGCAGCTTGGTCGGATATAGCACAGATACGCAGTATTTT
CDR3 protein: CASSLVGYSTDTQYF

J gene: TRBJ1-2
clone size: few
D gene: -
V gene: TRBV4-3
CDR3 DNA: TGCGCCAGCAGCCAAGATTTTCGACGCGATTTCTCCTATGGCTACACCTTC
CDR3 protein: CASSQDFRRDFSYGYTF

J gene: TRBJ2-7
clone size: few
D gene: -
V gene: TRBV6-6
CDR3 DNA: TGTGCCAGGACCGAGGGGGGCTCTTCCTACGAGCAGTACTTC
CDR3 protein: CARTEGGSSYEQYF

J gene: TRBJ2-3
clone size: -
D gene: TRBD2
V gene: TRBV20-1
CDR3 DNA: TGCAGTGCTAGACGCCCCTCGTCCGGTAGCGGGCCCTATTCTCATACGCAGTATTTT
CDR3 protein: CSARRPSSGSGPYSHTQYF

J gene: TRBJ1-1
clone size: few
D gene: -
V gene: TRBV3-1
CDR3 DNA: TGTGCCAGCAGCCACGAGGGAACTGAAGCTTTCTTT
CDR3 protein: CASSHEGTEAFF

J gene: TRBJ1-2
clone size: few
D gene: TRBD1
V gene: TRBV6-5
CDR3 DNA: TGTGCCAGCAGTTACTTTCCGGGACAGGGGGCTTACGGCTACACCTTC
CDR3 protein: CASSYFPGQGAYGYTF

J gene: TRBJ1-2
clone size: few
D gene: -
V gene: TRBV4-3
CDR3 DNA: TGCGCCAGCAGCCAAGATTGGGTAGGGGCTGGCTACACCTTC
CDR3 protein: CASSQDWVGAGYTF

J gene: TRBJ1-4
clone size: few
D gene: -
V gene: TRBV7-6
CDR3 DNA: TGTGCCAGCAGCCCCTCCGGGGAGGGGGCTAATGAAAAACTGTTTTTT
CDR3 protein: CASSPSGEGANEKLFF

J gene: TRBJ1-1
clone size: few
D gene: TRBD1
V gene: TRBV6-6
CDR3 DNA: TGTGCCAGCAGTTACTCGACAGGGGGCTCGGACACTGAAGCTTTCTTT
CDR3 protein: CASSYSTGGSDTEAFF

J gene: TRBJ2-5
clone size: few
D gene: TRBD2
V gene: TRBV5-1
CDR3 DNA: TGCGCCAGCAGCTATAGCGGGGGGGGAGAAGAGACCCAGTACTTC
CDR3 protein: CASSYSGGGEETQYF

J gene: TRBJ2-7
clone size: -
D gene: TRBD1
V gene: TRBV28
CDR3 DNA: TGTGCCAGCAGTCATCCGACAGGGCGCGTGTCCTACGAGCAGTACTTC
CDR3 protein: CASSHPTGRVSYEQYF

J gene: TRBJ2-6
clone size: few
D gene: TRBD1
V gene: TRBV7-2
CDR3 DNA: TGTGCCAGCAGCGTGGCACAGGGGGACCCTGGGGCCAACGTCCTGACTTTC
CDR3 protein: CASSVAQGDPGANVLTF

J gene: TRBJ2-1
clone size: -
D gene: -
V gene: TRBV5-1
CDR3 DNA: TGCGCCAGCAATAAGGGGCTTCCCTACAATGAGCAGTTCTTC
CDR3 protein: CASNKGLPYNEQFF

J gene: TRBJ2-2
clone size: few
D gene: -
V gene: TRBV6-2/TRBV6-3
CDR3 DNA: TGTGCCAGCAGTTACGCCGCAGGGGCGAACACCGGGGAGCTGTTTTTT
CDR3 protein: CASSYAAGANTGELFF

J gene: TRBJ1-2
clone size: few
D gene: -
V gene: TRBV2
CDR3 DNA: TGTGCCAGCAGGTGGGGGGCCAGTGGCTACACCTTC
CDR3 protein: CASRWGASGYTF

J gene: TRBJ1-1
clone size: few
D gene: -
V gene: TRBV4-2
CDR3 DNA: TGTGCCAGCAGCCAACGAGGGGCGCTGACGAACACTGAAGCTTTCTTT
CDR3 protein: CASSQRGALTNTEAFF

J gene: TRBJ2-1
clone size: few
D gene: TRBD2
V gene: TRBV12-3/TRBV12-4
CDR3 DNA: TGTGCCAGCAGTCCCAGGGTCGTAGCGGGGTTCTACAATGAGCAGTTCTTC
CDR3 protein: CASSPRVVAGFYNEQFF

J gene: TRBJ2-5
clone size: many
D gene: -
V gene: TRBV27
CDR3 DNA: TGTGCCAGCAGTTTATCGTGGGGGGATCAGACCCAGTACTTC
CDR3 protein: CASSLSWGDQTQYF

J gene: TRBJ2-3
clone size: few
D gene: TRBD1
V gene: TRBV24-1
CDR3 DNA: TGTGCCACCAGTGCTCTAGGGGGCGCAGATACGCAGTATTTT
CDR3 protein: CATSALGGADTQYF

J gene: TRBJ2-3
clone size: few
D gene: TRBD1
V gene: TRBV7-2
CDR3 DNA: TGTGCCAGCAACTTACAGGGGTTCACAGATACGCAGTATTTT
CDR3 protein: CASNLQGFTDTQYF

J gene: TRBJ2-3
clone size: -
D gene: -
V gene: TRBV7-3
CDR3 DNA: TGTGCCAGCAGCACACAAAGCGGTCCGGAGGGGCAGTATTTT
CDR3 protein: CASSTQSGPEGQYF

J gene: TRBJ1-5
clone size: few
D gene: -
V gene: TRBV12-3/TRBV12-4
CDR3 DNA: TGTGCCAGCAGTTTCCAGACAGGTGCGGCCTCGCCCCAGCATTTT
CDR3 protein: CASSFQTGAASPQHF

J gene: TRBJ2-2
clone size: many
D gene: -
V gene: TRBV7-2
CDR3 DNA: TGTGCCAGCAGCCGAGGAGGGGCGAACACCGGGGAGCTGTTTTTT
CDR3 protein: CASSRGGANTGELFF

J gene: TRBJ2-5
clone size: -
D gene: -
V gene: TRBV6-2/TRBV6-3
CDR3 DNA: TGTGCCAGCAGTTACGGGGGAGAGACCCAGTACTTC
CDR3 protein: CASSYGGETQYF

J gene: TRBJ2-1
clone size: few
D gene: TRBD1
V gene: TRBV5-1
CDR3 DNA: TGCGCCAGCGGCCCACGGGACAGGTCCTACAATGAGCAGTTCTTC
CDR3 protein: CASGPRDRSYNEQFF

J gene: TRBJ1-2
clone size: few
D gene: -
V gene: TRBV4-1
CDR3 DNA: TGCGCCAGCAGCCAAGACGGTCTGGGGGTTTTTGGCTACACCTTC
CDR3 protein: CASSQDGLGVFGYTF

J gene: TRBJ2-1
clone size: -
D gene: TRBD1
V gene: TRBV7-9
CDR3 DNA: TGTGCCAGCAGCCCCGGGACAGGGATTCGGTCGTATGAGCAGTTCTTC
CDR3 protein: CASSPGTGIRSYEQFF

J gene: TRBJ2-1
clone size: -
D gene: TRBD2
V gene: TRBV7-3
CDR3 DNA: TGTGCCAGCAGCTTAAGTCTAGCGGGGTACAATGAGCAGTTATTC
CDR3 protein: CASSLSLAGYNEQLF

J gene: TRBJ1-4
clone size: few
D gene: -
V gene: TRBV5-1
CDR3 DNA: TGCGCCAGCAGCTTACAGGCTTTTAATGAAAAACTGTTTTTT
CDR3 protein: CASSLQAFNEKLFF

J gene: TRBJ1-2
clone size: -
D gene: -
V gene: TRBV7-9
CDR3 DNA: TGTGCCAGCACCCCGGCTCCAGGGGATGGCTACACCTTC
CDR3 protein: CASTPAPGDGYTF

J gene: TRBJ2-7
clone size: few
D gene: TRBD2
V gene: TRBV12-3/TRBV12-4
CDR3 DNA: TGTGCCAGCAGTCCTCGCCCTAGCGGGGGTGAATCCTACGAGCAGTACTTC
CDR3 protein: CASSPRPSGGESYEQYF

J gene: TRBJ1-1
clone size: -
D gene: TRBD1
V gene: TRBV11-2
CDR3 DNA: TGTGCCAGCAGCTTAGATCGGGCCTTCGACGGGACAGGGGTGGCCACTGAAGCTTTCTTT
CDR3 protein: CASSLDRAFDGTGVATEAFF

J gene: TRBJ2-7
clone size: few
D gene: -
V gene: TRBV9
CDR3 DNA: TGTGCCAGCAGCGTAGCCCAGGGAGCCTACGAGCAGTACTTC
CDR3 protein: CASSVAQGAYEQYF

J gene: TRBJ1-2
clone size: -
D gene: -
V gene: TRBV4-2
CDR3 DNA: TGTGCCAGCAGCCAAGAATTGACGACCTGGGACCACTATGGCTACACCTTC
CDR3 protein: CASSQELTTWDHYGYTF

J gene: TRBJ2-2
clone size: -
D gene: -
V gene: TRBV7-7
CDR3 DNA: TGTGCTAGCAGCCCTTCCGGGGGCCACCCCGGGGAGCTGTTTTTT
CDR3 protein: CASSPSGGHPGELFF

J gene: TRBJ2-5
clone size: few
D gene: -
V gene: TRBV9
CDR3 DNA: TGTGCCAGCAGCGTAGCTGGGCAGACCCAAGAGACCCAGTACTTC
CDR3 protein: CASSVAGQTQETQYF

J gene: TRBJ1-1
clone size: few
D gene: -
V gene: TRBV30
CDR3 DNA: TGTGCCTGGAGCCGAAACACTGAAGCTTTCTTT
CDR3 protein: CAWSRNTEAFF

J gene: TRBJ2-5
clone size: -
D gene: TRBD2
V gene: TRBV4-3
CDR3 DNA: TGCGCCAGCAGCCAAGCCCAGCGGGGCGCTAGTGGGGAGACCCAGTACTTC
CDR3 protein: CASSQAQRGASGETQYF

J gene: TRBJ2-3
clone size: few
D gene: -
V gene: TRBV4-3
CDR3 DNA: TGCGCCAGCAGCCAAGAAGTGGCAGATACGCAGTATTTT
CDR3 protein: CASSQEVADTQYF

J gene: TRBJ1-4
clone size: -
D gene: -
V gene: TRBV12-3/TRBV12-4
CDR3 DNA: TGTGCCAGCAGCCTACAGGGTCCTGAAAAACTGTTTTTT
CDR3 protein: CASSLQGPEKLFF

J gene: TRBJ1-5
clone size: few
D gene: -
V gene: TRBV7-9
CDR3 DNA: TGTGCCAGCAGCTTATCAGGGATGGGGCAGCCCCAGCATTTT
CDR3 protein: CASSLSGMGQPQHF